This paragraph covers one T cell receptor beta chain sequence. Its antigen is as yet unknown. These data are taken from a study of Ad26.COV2.S vaccination and SARS-CoV-2 variants. Study results and caveats: There was reportedly substantial breadth in spike-specific CD8+ and CD4+ T cell responses after vaccination.

Sequenced by immunoSEQ multiplex PCR; TCRdb stores in-frame clones only, minus some. The sample includes some 340,000 clones, 70% to 90% of them seen just once. The CDR3 runs to 13 residues. Trimming removed 5 bases from V and 1 base from J, with 6 bases in between. In germline, CDR1 is MNHNY, CDR2 SVGAGI (reference sequence). The treatment: approximately 18 received Ad26.COV2.S at low or high dose, single or two shots; roughly 5 received placebo; per-sample allocation not given. Samples were taken on day 63 after the first vaccine or placebo injection. Adults aged 18-55 years in Boston included the donor.

Specimen: peripheral blood, collected in a trial of Ad26.COV2.S vaccine versus placebo. The chain carries TRBV6-6 and TRBJ1-3; D gene unclear. This sequence was found in a person aged 18-60 years who received the Ad26.COV2.S COVID-19 vaccine or a placebo. This chain's CDR3 is CASSQSSGNTIYF. DNA for the CDR3: TGTGCCAGCAGTCAGTCTTCTGGAAACACCATATATTTT.